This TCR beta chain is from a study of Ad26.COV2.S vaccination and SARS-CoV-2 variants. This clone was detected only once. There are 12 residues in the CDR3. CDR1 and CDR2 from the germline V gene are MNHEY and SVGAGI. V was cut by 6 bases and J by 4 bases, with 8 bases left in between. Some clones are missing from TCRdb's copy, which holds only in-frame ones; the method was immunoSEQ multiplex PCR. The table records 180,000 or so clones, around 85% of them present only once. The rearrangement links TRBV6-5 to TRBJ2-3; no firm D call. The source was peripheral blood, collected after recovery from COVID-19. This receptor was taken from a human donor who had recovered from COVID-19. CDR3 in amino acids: CASSIEADTQYF. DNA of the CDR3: TGTGCCAGCAGCATCGAGGCAGATACGCAGTATTTT.